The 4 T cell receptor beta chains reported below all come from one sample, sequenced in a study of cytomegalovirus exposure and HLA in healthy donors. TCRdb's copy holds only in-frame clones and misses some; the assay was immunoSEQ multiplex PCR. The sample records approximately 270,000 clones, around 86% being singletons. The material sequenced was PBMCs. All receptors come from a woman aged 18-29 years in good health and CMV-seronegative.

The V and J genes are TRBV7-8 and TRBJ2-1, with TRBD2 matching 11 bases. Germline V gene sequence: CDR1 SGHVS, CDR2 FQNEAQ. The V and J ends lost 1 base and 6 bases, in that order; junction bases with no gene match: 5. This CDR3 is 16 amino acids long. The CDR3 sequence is CASSLGGSGGANEQFF. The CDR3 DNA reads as TGTGCCAGCAGCTTAGGAGGTAGCGGGGGGGCCAATGAGCAGTTCTTC.

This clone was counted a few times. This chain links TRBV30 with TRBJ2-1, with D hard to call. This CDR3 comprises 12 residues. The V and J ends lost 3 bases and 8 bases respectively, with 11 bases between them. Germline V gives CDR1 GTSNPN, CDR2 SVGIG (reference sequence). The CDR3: CAWSLLGYEQFF. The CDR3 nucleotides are TGTGCCTGGAGCCTCCTGGGCTATGAGCAGTTCTTC.

The CDR3 bases are TGTGCCAGCAGTGAAGTAAAAGAGACCCAGTACTTC. Translation gives CASSEVKETQYF. V and J are TRBV25-1 and TRBJ2-5; D gene unclear. This CDR3 contains 12 residues. Germline CDR1 and CDR2: MGHDK and SYGVNS. Trimming stripped 2 bases from V and 3 bases from J, with 4 bases between.

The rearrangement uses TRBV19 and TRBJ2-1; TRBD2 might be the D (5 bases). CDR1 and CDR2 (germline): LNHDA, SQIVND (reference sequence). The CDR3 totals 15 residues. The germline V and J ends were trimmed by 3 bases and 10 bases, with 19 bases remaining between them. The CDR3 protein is CASSILRALGGEQFF. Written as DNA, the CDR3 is TGTGCCAGTAGTATCTTGAGAGCCCTTGGAGGCGAGCAGTTCTTC. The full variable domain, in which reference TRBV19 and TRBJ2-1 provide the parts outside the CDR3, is DGGITQSPKYLFRKEGQNVTLSCEQNLNHDAMYWYRQDPGQGLRLIYYSQIVNDFQKGDIAEGYSVSREKKESFPLTVTSAQKNPTAFYLCASSILRALGGEQFFGPGTRLTVL.